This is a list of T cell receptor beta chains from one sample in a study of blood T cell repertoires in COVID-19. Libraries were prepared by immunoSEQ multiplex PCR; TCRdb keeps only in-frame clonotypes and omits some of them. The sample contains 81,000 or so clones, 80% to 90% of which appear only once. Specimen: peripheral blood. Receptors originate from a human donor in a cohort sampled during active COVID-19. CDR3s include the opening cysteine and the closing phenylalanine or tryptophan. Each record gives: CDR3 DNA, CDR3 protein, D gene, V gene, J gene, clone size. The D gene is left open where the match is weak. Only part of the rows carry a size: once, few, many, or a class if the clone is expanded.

TGTGCCAGTATTGGGACAGCTAACTATGGCTACACCTTC	CASIGTANYGYTF	TRBD1	TRBV19	TRBJ1-2	NA
TGCGCCAGCAGCTTTTCTTACCAGGACGAGCAGTACTTC	CASSFSYQDEQYF	NA	TRBV5-1	TRBJ2-7	NA
TGCGCCAGCAGCTTGGCTCCAGGAGGGAACACCGGGGAGCTGTTTTTT	CASSLAPGGNTGELFF	NA	TRBV5-1	TRBJ2-2	few
TGTGCCAGCAGTGGACAACCTAATCAGCCCCAGCATTTT	CASSGQPNQPQHF	NA	TRBV2	TRBJ1-5	NA
TGTGCCAGCAGTACGGGAACTTATCAGCCCCAGCATTTT	CASSTGTYQPQHF	NA	TRBV6-2/TRBV6-3	TRBJ1-5	NA
TGCGCCAGCAGTTCCTGGGACAGCGACTATGGCTACACCTTC	CASSSWDSDYGYTF	TRBD1	TRBV5-1	TRBJ1-2	NA
TGTGCCAGCAGCTTGGGTGGGACAGGGGCCACAGATACGCAGTATTTT	CASSLGGTGATDTQYF	TRBD1	TRBV5-6	TRBJ2-3	once
TGTGCCAGCAGCTTAGCCACCCGAAAGAGGGATACGCAGTATTTT	CASSLATRKRDTQYF	NA	TRBV7-2	TRBJ2-3	NA
TGCAGCGTTGAAGATCACGGGGGCACTGAAGCTTTCTTT	CSVEDHGGTEAFF	NA	TRBV29-1	TRBJ1-1	NA
TGCGCCAGCAGCTTGGGTGCGGTCACGAACACCGGGGAGCTGTTTTTT	CASSLGAVTNTGELFF	NA	TRBV5-1	TRBJ2-2	few
TGTGCCAGCAGCAGGCTAGCGGGGGGCCCTTTGGAGACCCAGTACTTC	CASSRLAGGPLETQYF	TRBD2	TRBV5-6	TRBJ2-5	NA
TGTGCCAGTAGTATTAACTGGGGCGGGAACACTGAAGCTTTCTTT	CASSINWGGNTEAFF	NA	TRBV19	TRBJ1-1	once
TGTGCCAGCTCACCAACAGGATTTCCCGGGGAGCTGTTTTTT	CASSPTGFPGELFF	NA	TRBV18	TRBJ2-2	NA
TGTGCCAGCACCACCAAACAGGGGGCCACAGATACGCAGTATTTT	CASTTKQGATDTQYF	TRBD1	TRBV5-4	TRBJ2-3	NA
TGTGCCAGCAGCCCCTCGGGGGGGGGATTCTCCTACGAGCAGTACTTC	CASSPSGGGFSYEQYF	TRBD2	TRBV7-8	TRBJ2-7	NA
TGTGCCAGCAGCTCTCGAGGGGGCGCGTTTGGAAACACCATATATTTT	CASSSRGGAFGNTIYF	TRBD1	TRBV7-9	TRBJ1-3	few
TGCGCCAGCACCCCCGGGGGGGGGCCCACAGATACGCAGTATTTT	CASTPGGGPTDTQYF	TRBD2	TRBV5-1	TRBJ2-3	NA
TGCGCCAGCAGCCATAGAGCGGGGGGCCCCATGGTTACGCAGTATTTT	CASSHRAGGPMVTQYF	TRBD2	TRBV4-3	TRBJ2-3	NA
TGTGCCACCCGACAGGGAGGATCAGATACGCAGTATTTT	CATRQGGSDTQYF	NA	TRBV24-1	TRBJ2-3	few
TGTGCCAGCCGATCACAGCAGAACACTGAAGCTTTCTTT	CASRSQQNTEAFF	NA	TRBV10-3	TRBJ1-1	NA
TGTGCCAGTGTACAGGGGGACGAGCAGTACTTC	CASVQGDEQYF	TRBD1	TRBV19	TRBJ2-7	few
TGTGCCTCGTCTCTGGGACTGTATCCGGGACTAGCTTTTTACAATGAGCAGTTCTTC	CASSLGLYPGLAFYNEQFF	TRBD2	TRBV19	TRBJ2-1	NA
TGCGCCAGCAGCCCCCAGGTGGTCAACTATGGCTACACCTTC	CASSPQVVNYGYTF	NA	TRBV4-1	TRBJ1-2	NA
TGTGCCAGCAGTCCTGGGGGGAGCCTTCTCTCTAGACCCCTCCACTTT	CASSPGGSLLSRPLHF	NA	TRBV28	TRBJ1-6	NA
TGCGCCAGCAGCTCACGTACAGGGTTCTCTGGGGCCAACGTCCTGACTTTC	CASSSRTGFSGANVLTF	NA	TRBV5-1	TRBJ2-6	few
TGTGCCAGCAGCTTAACTTTGGGGGGAAGCGGCACAGATACGCAGTATTTT	CASSLTLGGSGTDTQYF	NA	TRBV7-9	TRBJ2-3	once
TGTGCCAGCAGTACAACAGGGGGATTTTATGGCACCGGGGAGCTGTTTTTT	CASSTTGGFYGTGELFF	TRBD1	TRBV28	TRBJ2-2	NA
TGTGCCTGGAGCCGGGGGGCCTCTGGGGCCAACGTCCTGACTTTC	CAWSRGASGANVLTF	NA	TRBV30	TRBJ2-6	NA
TGTGCCAGCAGTGAAATCGGTGATTCCTATGGCTACACCTTC	CASSEIGDSYGYTF	NA	TRBV2	TRBJ1-2	NA
TGCGCCAGCAGTTCAGGAAGCACAGATACGCAGTATTTT	CASSSGSTDTQYF	NA	TRBV5-1	TRBJ2-3	NA
TGTGCCAGCTCACCCCTCCGAGAGGGAAACACCATATATTTT	CASSPLREGNTIYF	NA	TRBV18	TRBJ1-3	NA
TGTGCTAGCAGCTTATATACCGGGGGGTCCGGGGCCAACGTCCTGACTTTC	CASSLYTGGSGANVLTF	TRBD2	TRBV7-7	TRBJ2-6	NA
TGTGCCAGCAGCGTTACCGGGACAGGGATAAACGAGCAGTACTTC	CASSVTGTGINEQYF	TRBD1	TRBV9	TRBJ2-7	few
TGTGCCAGCAGTGTGGACAGGGCACATAGCACAGATACGCAGTATTTT	CASSVDRAHSTDTQYF	TRBD1	TRBV6-1	TRBJ2-3	NA
TGTGCCAGCAGCTCCGGGACAGGGAGTTCTGTCGAGCAGTACTTC	CASSSGTGSSVEQYF	TRBD1	TRBV7-9	TRBJ2-7	NA
TGTGCCAGCAGCAATAAGACAGGGTTCGGTAACTATGGCTACACCTTC	CASSNKTGFGNYGYTF	NA	TRBV21-1	TRBJ1-2	NA
TGTGCCAGCATGCGGCAGCGTTCCTATGGCTACACCTTC	CASMRQRSYGYTF	NA	TRBV28	TRBJ1-2	NA
TGTGCCAGCAGTTCCCGGGGTCACTCTGGAAACACCATATATTTT	CASSSRGHSGNTIYF	NA	TRBV2	TRBJ1-3	NA
TGCGCCAGCAGCTCAGGGGGCGCGGTACACGAGCAGTACTTC	CASSSGGAVHEQYF	TRBD1	TRBV5-1	TRBJ2-7	many
TGTGCCATCAGTGAAGGACAGGGGTCAGATACGCAGTATTTT	CAISEGQGSDTQYF	TRBD1	TRBV10-3	TRBJ2-3	NA
TGTGCCAGCAGCTTGGGTCGACTAGCGGTAACCTACGAGCAGTACTTC	CASSLGRLAVTYEQYF	TRBD2	TRBV5-6	TRBJ2-7	NA
TGTGCCTGGACCAGAGGGACTAGCGACGGCTACGAGCAGTACTTC	CAWTRGTSDGYEQYF	TRBD2	TRBV30	TRBJ2-7	NA
TGTGCCAGCAGCGGGGGACAGTCCCAAGAGACCCAGTACTTC	CASSGGQSQETQYF	TRBD1	TRBV5-4	TRBJ2-5	NA
TGTGCCAGCAGCTTGGGGGGAGGGATAGGGAATCAGCCCCAGCATTTT	CASSLGGGIGNQPQHF	NA	TRBV7-8	TRBJ1-5	once
TGCAGTGCTAGTGACAGATCTAGCACAGATACGCAGTATTTT	CSASDRSSTDTQYF	NA	TRBV20-1	TRBJ2-3	NA
TGTGCCAGCAGACCCGGGACAGGGGTCTTTGGCTACACCTTC	CASRPGTGVFGYTF	TRBD1	TRBV5-5	TRBJ1-2	NA
TGTGCCAGCAGCGTAAGTGGGACTAACTACGAGCAGTACTTC	CASSVSGTNYEQYF	TRBD2	TRBV9	TRBJ2-7	NA
TGCGCCAGCAGCCAAGGACAGGGGAACACCGGGGAGCTGTTTTTT	CASSQGQGNTGELFF	TRBD1	TRBV4-1	TRBJ2-2	NA
TGTGCCAGCAGCTTGGCCTTTATGGACACCAGAAACGCTGGAAACACCATATATTTT	CASSLAFMDTRNAGNTIYF	NA	TRBV5-5	TRBJ1-3	NA
TGTGCCAGCAGTGAAGGGCTAGCCGCAGATACGCAGTATTTT	CASSEGLAADTQYF	NA	TRBV6-1	TRBJ2-3	NA
TGTGCCAGCGAACTAGCAGGCAGGGTGCAGGAGACCCAGTACTTC	CASELAGRVQETQYF	NA	TRBV28	TRBJ2-5	NA
TGTGCCACCAGCAGAGGGACTAGCGCCTACACCGGGGAGCTGTTTTTT	CATSRGTSAYTGELFF	TRBD2	TRBV15	TRBJ2-2	NA
TGTGCCATCAGTGAGACTACTTACGACATTCAGTACTTC	CAISETTYDIQYF	NA	TRBV10-3	TRBJ2-4	NA
TGTGCCATCAGGGCTAGCGGGGGGCAAGAGACCCAGTACTTC	CAIRASGGQETQYF	TRBD2	TRBV10-3	TRBJ2-5	NA
TGTGCCAGCAGCTTGCAGGGATCTGGTTACGAGCAGTACTTC	CASSLQGSGYEQYF	NA	TRBV7-6	TRBJ2-7	NA
TGTGCCATCAGTGAGTCCGGCAATGAGCAGTTCTTC	CAISESGNEQFF	NA	TRBV10-3	TRBJ2-1	NA
TGTGCCAGCAGCTACCTTGGGGGGGATCAGCCCCAGCATTTT	CASSYLGGDQPQHF	NA	TRBV2	TRBJ1-5	NA
TGTGCCAGCTCAAACTTTGGAGATACGCAGTATTTT	CASSNFGDTQYF	NA	TRBV18	TRBJ2-3	NA
TGTGCCATCAGTGAAGAGGACAGACCCTACGAGCAGTACTTC	CAISEEDRPYEQYF	NA	TRBV10-3	TRBJ2-7	once